The entry below describes one T cell receptor beta chain. This clonotype was seen many times. Which antigen it targets is not known. No per-base quality is available; no much larger clone lies one base away. A patient counted as having stable Graves' hyperthyroidism if no progression to ophthalmopathy occurred over 18 months of follow-up. Hyperthyroidism patients were newly diagnosed, had a disease duration of under 2 months, and were aged 18 to 65 years. Any patient with an uncontrolled infection, another autoimmune disease, pregnancy or lactation was excluded. Diagnoses relied on clinical symptoms, serum thyroxine and TRAb, thyroid ultrasound and orbital computed tomography. PBMCs were isolated from approximately 10 ml of fresh peripheral blood by Ficoll-Paque density gradient centrifugation. Total RNA was extracted using Trizol reagent, and RNA quality was assessed on an Agilent 2100 Bioanalyzer.

The germline V gene gives CDR1 as SGDLS and CDR2 as YYNGEE. The CDR3 runs 17 amino acids, cysteine and phenylalanine included. Of all the DNA, just the CDR3 is kept, 51 bases in frame from base 1. The V end gives up 6 bases and the J end 5 bases, leaving 17 bases in the junction not matched to a gene. The TCR beta CDR3 regions were amplified from RNA transcripts. The TCR CDR3 was subjected to a first round of RT-PCR using the HTBI primer set and the Qiagen OneStep RT-PCR kit. Libraries were constructed in a second round of multiplex PCR, after which size selection and purification were carried out. The libraries were sequenced on an Illumina HiSeq2000 using paired-end 100 bp reads. The published analysis was carried out like this. SOAPnuke was used to process the raw data, with reads discarded if the reads contained adapters or uncalled bases, had a mean Phred below 15, or lacked an exact constant-primer or identifier match. COPE v1.2.5 was used to merge high-quality paired reads, and clonotypes were defined as unique nucleotide sequences. MiTCR v1.1 was used to align the clonotypes against IMGT TRBV, TRBD and TRBJ reference segments. Analysis was restricted to V-J combinations with a frequency above 0.0001, which covered roughly 99% of repertoires. The TCS score was defined as the ratio of F50 (clonal expansion) to E x V (chaos), calculated using BLOSUM62-based TCRdist between CDR3 peptides within each V-J. Welch's t-statistics and random forest reduced roughly 530 V-J features to 13, which were used in a naive Bayes classifier (R e1071). Thyroid-blood repertoire similarity was quantified with the Morisita-Horn index. The raw public data were reprocessed by TCRdb itself: fastp quality trimming at Q25, MiXCR clonotype calling, in-frame beta chains only. One record per CDR3 amino acid sequence lists the most common genes and DNA. These V and J calls derive from TCRdb rather than the authors' analysis. The sample contains around 100,000 distinct CDR3 sequences, approximately 48% of them found a single time. The top ten clones comprise 26% of the sample.

The data belong to a study of T cells in Graves' hyperthyroidism and ophthalmopathy (dated by TCRdb to the late 2010s). At the level of the whole study: Peripheral blood was sampled at the time of initial diagnosis, prior to any treatment. TCR V-J signatures able to tell the groups apart were searched for in a discovery cohort of approximately 95 patients, of whom approximately 40 had Graves' ophthalmopathy and roughly 58 had stable Graves' hyperthyroidism. Prospective prediction of ophthalmopathy was tested in an independent validation cohort of fewer than 20 hyperthyroidism patients and 17 patients who later progressed to ophthalmopathy. The 95 to 100 discovery patients were divided at random into training and test sets in a 7:3 ratio. In several Graves' hyperthyroidism patients, the study also compared T-cell repertoires from thyroid tissue with T-cell repertoires from blood. After blood sampling, hyperthyroidism patients were treated with methimazole at a starting dose of 30 mg daily, and ophthalmopathy patients were treated with high-dose intravenous methylprednisolone. TCR Vbeta CDR3 sequencing of 135 peripheral blood samples (about 45 ophthalmopathy, 75 to 85 hyperthyroidism and roughly 17 progressor patients) is reported in the paper.

What the authors observed across the whole study: Most expanded thyroid clonotypes (frequency above 0.001) were also detected in blood, a finding suggesting that blood repertoires may reflect thyroid immune responses. In validation, the model predicted progression to ophthalmopathy with approximately 69% sensitivity and over 72% specificity, a median of roughly seven months before onset. Sample size was not statistically predetermined, and investigators were not blinded to group allocation. Ophthalmopathy was separated from stable hyperthyroidism by a 13 V-J signature model, with around 90% sensitivity and about 81% specificity obtained in cross-validation and 80%/75% obtained in testing.

The sequenced material came from blood. The sequence is built from TRBV9 and TRBJ2-5, and TRBD1 aligns with 9 junction nucleotides. This TCR was recovered from a man between 40 and 49 years old with Graves' hyperthyroidism. Here the CDR3 is given as CASNMGQGWGPGETQYF. In nucleotide form, the sequence is TGTGCCAGCAACATGGGACAGGGATGGGGCCCGGGGGAGACCCAGTACTTC.